This T cell receptor beta chain was identified in a study of human T cells and chemical hapten exposure. TCRdb itself ran the RACE reads through MiXCR, one entry per CDR3 protein. This table holds 80,000 to 95,000 distinct CDR3 sequences, 9.5% to 11% found once. Germline assignment: CDR1 MNHEY and CDR2 SVGEGT. This CDR3 contains 18 residues. Trimming took off 0 bases at V and 0 bases at J, with 16 bases between the two ends. The sample's time point: patch test 2, 6 weeks after DPC sensitization. Stated treatment: therapeutic diphenylcyclopropenone sensitization with weekly scalp DPC. The clonotype was recovered from a man between 40 and 49 years old with alopecia areata. Some clones in this sample may be carry-over from other donors' samples. The sequencing used whole blood, collected in connection with sensitization to the hapten diphenylcyclopropenone (DPC). V and J are TRBV6-2 or TRBV6-3 and TRBJ2-3; D is uncertain. CDR3 in amino acids: CASSYSIGIVASTDTQYF. The DNA of the CDR3 is TGTGCCAGCAGTTACTCGATAGGGATCGTGGCTAGCACAGATACGCAGTATTTT.